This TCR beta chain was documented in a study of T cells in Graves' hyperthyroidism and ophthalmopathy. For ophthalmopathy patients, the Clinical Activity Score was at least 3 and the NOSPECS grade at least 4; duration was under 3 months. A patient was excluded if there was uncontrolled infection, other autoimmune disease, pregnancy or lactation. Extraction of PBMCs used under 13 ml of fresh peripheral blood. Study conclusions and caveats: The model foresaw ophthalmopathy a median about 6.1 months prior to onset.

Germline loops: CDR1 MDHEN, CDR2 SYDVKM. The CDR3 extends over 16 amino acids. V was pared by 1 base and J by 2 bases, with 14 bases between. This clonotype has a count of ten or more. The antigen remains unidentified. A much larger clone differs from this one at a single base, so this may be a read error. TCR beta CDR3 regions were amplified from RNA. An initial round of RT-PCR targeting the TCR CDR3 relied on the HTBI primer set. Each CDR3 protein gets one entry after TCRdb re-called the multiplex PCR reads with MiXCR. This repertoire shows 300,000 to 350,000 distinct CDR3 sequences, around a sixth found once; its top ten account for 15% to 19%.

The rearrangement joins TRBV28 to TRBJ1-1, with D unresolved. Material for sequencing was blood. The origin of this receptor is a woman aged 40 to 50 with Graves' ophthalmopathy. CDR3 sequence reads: CASSLFPGVGNTEAFF. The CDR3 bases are TGTGCCAGCAGTTTATTCCCCGGGGTGGGCAACACTGAAGCTTTCTTT.